Listed here are 7 T cell receptor beta chains from one sample, sequenced in a study of cytomegalovirus exposure and HLA in healthy donors. The PCR ran on 60 Vbeta and 13 Jbeta primers. TCRdb's copy holds only in-frame clones and misses some; the assay was immunoSEQ multiplex PCR. Among 100,000 to 150,000 clones listed, over 15% were seen once. Source material: PBMCs. The source of these receptors is a young woman in good health and CMV-seronegative.

This clone was found a few times. V is TRBV5-5 and J is TRBJ2-1; 9 bases fit TRBD1. This CDR3 spans 15 amino acids. The germline gives CDR1 SGHKS, CDR2 YYEKEE (reference sequence). V was clipped by 1 base and J by 8 bases; unmatched bases: 7. The CDR3 DNA reads as TGTGCCAGCAGCTTGAGTAGCGACAGGGGGGATGAGCAGTTCTTC. Translating gives CASSLSSDRGDEQFF.

This clone was detected a few times. The chain uses TRBV6-5 and TRBJ1-4; 8 bases map to TRBD1. Germline CDR1 MNHEY, CDR2 SVGAGI. The CDR3 has 15 amino acids. The V segment lost 6 bases and the J segment 4 bases; nucleotides outside the gene matches: 7. The CDR3 here is CASRLRTGINEKLFF. In nucleotides, the CDR3 is TGTGCCAGCAGACTCCGGACAGGGATTAATGAAAAACTGTTTTTT.

A remark on this clone: This same CDR3 is encoded by further DNA sequences in the sample. The J gene is TRBJ2-3, the V gene TRBV5-1, with D perhaps TRBD2 (5 bases). V shed 0 bases and J shed 1 base, with 12 bases lying between them. Germline V gives CDR1 SGHRS, CDR2 YFSETQ. The CDR3 is made up of 16 amino acids. DNA of the CDR3: TGCGCCAGCAGCTTGGCCGGAGGAACTGGCACAGATACGCAGTATTTT. This translates into CASSLAGGTGTDTQYF.

This clone occurred a few times. The chain recombines TRBV4-1 with TRBJ2-7, with D unresolved. The CDR3 consists of 14 residues. V gave up 1 base and J gave up 2 bases, with 9 bases separating them. Germline V gene data show CDR1 as MGHRA and CDR2 as YSYEKL. CDR3 sequence: CASSQVLTPYEQYF. The CDR3, as DNA: TGCGCCAGCAGCCAAGTCCTTACTCCCTACGAGCAGTACTTC.

This clone was observed a few times. This chain joins TRBV29-1 and TRBJ2-7, with 8 bases aligning to TRBD2. Germline assignment: CDR1 SQVTM and CDR2 ANQGSEA. V shed 6 bases, J shed 4 bases, and the junction held 8 bases outside the gene matches. The CDR3 totals 13 residues. For the CDR3, the DNA is TGCAGCGTCCAAGCGGGGGACCGGTACGAGCAGTACTTC. Translated, it gives CSVQAGDRYEQYF.

In this sample, this clone turned up a few times. The chain uses TRBV28 and TRBJ1-2, with D unresolved. Germline V gene data show CDR1 as MDHEN and CDR2 as SYDVKM. This CDR3 contains 15 residues. The V and J ends lost 4 bases and 2 bases respectively, with 14 bases between them. CDR3 nucleotides: TGTGCCAGCAGTTGGGGAGAAGGGTCAAACTATGGCTACACCTTC. Its translation is CASSWGEGSNYGYTF.

The J gene is TRBJ1-5, the V gene TRBV6-6; D is uncertain. The CDR3 loop spans 16 amino acids. The V gene lost 0 bases and the J gene lost 0 bases, with 9 bases spanning the gap. From germline, CDR1 is MNHNY and CDR2 SVGAGI (reference sequence). CDR3 amino acids: CASSYSIVYSNQPQHF. The CDR3 nucleotides read TGTGCCAGCAGTTACTCGATAGTCTATAGCAATCAGCCCCAGCATTTT.